These T cell receptor beta chains were read from a single sample in a study of metastatic and nonmetastatic thyroid tumors. Using MiXCR, TCRdb reanalyzed the PCR reads. The sample lists over 15,000 clones, approximately 13% occurring once. Sequenced: tumor tissue. Every receptor here comes from a female donor with papillary thyroid cancer or a benign thyroid nodule (not recorded which). Some clones in this sample may be carry-over from other donors' samples. CDR3s include the opening cysteine and the closing phenylalanine or tryptophan. D genes are given only for firm matches. Clone sizes are given selectively: once, few, many, or a class where the clone is expanded.

J: TRBJ1-1; size: many; V: TRBV7-2; D: .; DNA: TGTGCCAGCAGCTCTCTTATGCTGCGGGGCACTGAAGCTTTCTTT; CDR3: CASSSLMLRGTEAFF
J: TRBJ2-3; size: .; V: TRBV3-1; D: .; DNA: TGTGCCAGCAGCCCCCTTTCTATAGGGGGGGGGGTAAGCACAGATACGCAGTATTTT; CDR3: CASSPLSIGGGVSTDTQYF
J: TRBJ2-7; size: many; V: TRBV10-3; D: TRBD1; DNA: TGTGCCATCAGTGAGTCGGGACAGGGTTCCTTCGAGCAGTACTTC; CDR3: CAISESGQGSFEQYF
J: TRBJ2-3; size: many; V: TRBV4-1; D: .; DNA: TGCGCCAGCAGCCATGACAGGCCCACAGATACGCAGTATTTT; CDR3: CASSHDRPTDTQYF
J: TRBJ2-1; size: many; V: TRBV7-8; D: TRBD1; DNA: TGTGCCAGCAGCCCTGGACAGGGGCGAAGTGAGCAGTTCTTC; CDR3: CASSPGQGRSEQFF
J: TRBJ2-1; size: large; V: TRBV5-1; D: .; DNA: TGCGCCAGCAGCACGGAACAGGTTGCCAGGGGCGATGAGCAGTTCTTC; CDR3: CASSTEQVARGDEQFF
J: TRBJ2-2; size: many; V: TRBV28; D: .; DNA: TGTGCCAGCAGTCCGCCGGGACTGACGAACACCGGGGAGCTGTTTTTT; CDR3: CASSPPGLTNTGELFF
J: TRBJ2-1; size: few; V: TRBV12-3/TRBV12-4; D: .; DNA: TGTGCCAGCAGTGTGGACAGAGCTAACAATGAGCAGTTCTTC; CDR3: CASSVDRANNEQFF
J: TRBJ2-7; size: few; V: TRBV12-3/TRBV12-4; D: .; DNA: TGTGCCAGCAGTTTAGGGGGATCACCGTATAAGTACTTC; CDR3: CASSLGGSPYKYF
J: TRBJ2-6; size: few; V: TRBV6-5; D: .; DNA: TGTGCCAGCAGTTACTCGGCAGGTTACTCTGGGGCCAACGTCCTGACTTTC; CDR3: CASSYSAGYSGANVLTF
J: TRBJ2-3; size: many; V: TRBV24-1; D: TRBD2; DNA: TGTGCCACCAGTGATTCTAGCGGACTCAGCACAGATACGCAGTATTTT; CDR3: CATSDSSGLSTDTQYF
J: TRBJ2-5; size: many; V: TRBV6-1; D: .; DNA: TGTGCCAGCAGTGAAGACGGCAGGGTGGGAATTGGGGGCCAAGAGACCCAGTACTTC; CDR3: CASSEDGRVGIGGQETQYF
J: TRBJ1-1; size: medium-sized; V: TRBV12-3/TRBV12-4; D: .; DNA: TGTGCCAGCAGCTGGGGGGGGGCCGAAGCTTTCTTT; CDR3: CASSWGGAEAFF
J: TRBJ1-2; size: many; V: TRBV19; D: .; DNA: TGTGCCAGTAGTATAGATCGGAACTATGGCTACACCTTC; CDR3: CASSIDRNYGYTF
J: TRBJ2-7; size: .; V: TRBV30; D: .; DNA: TGTGCCTGGAATACGAAACGGAGCTTCCCTTACGAGCAGTACTTC; CDR3: CAWNTKRSFPYEQYF
J: TRBJ1-1; size: many; V: TRBV27; D: .; DNA: TGTGCCAGCAGTTTATCCTACGGCACTGAAGCTTTCTTT; CDR3: CASSLSYGTEAFF
J: TRBJ2-1; size: many; V: TRBV7-7; D: .; DNA: TGTGCTAGCAGCTTGAGCTTGTACAATGAGCAGTTCTTC; CDR3: CASSLSLYNEQFF
J: TRBJ1-2; size: many; V: TRBV2; D: TRBD1; DNA: TGTGCCAGCGAGGGCAGGGGGCAAAGTGGCTACACCTTC; CDR3: CASEGRGQSGYTF
J: TRBJ2-1; size: .; V: TRBV29-1; D: TRBD2; DNA: TGCAGCGGGCGGACTAGCGGAGACAATGAGCAGTTCTTC; CDR3: CSGRTSGDNEQFF
J: TRBJ2-3; size: .; V: TRBV5-1; D: .; DNA: TGCGCCAGCAGCTTGGCCGGCGGGGATACGCAGTATTTT; CDR3: CASSLAGGDTQYF
J: TRBJ1-5; size: .; V: TRBV30; D: .; DNA: TGTGCCTGGAGTTTTGGGGGGCTAGATCAGCCCCAGCATTTT; CDR3: CAWSFGGLDQPQHF
J: TRBJ2-7; size: few; V: TRBV6-1; D: .; DNA: TGTGCCAGCAGTGAAGATTGGACAGAAACCTACGAGCAGTACTTC; CDR3: CASSEDWTETYEQYF
J: TRBJ1-5; size: .; V: TRBV11-2; D: TRBD1; DNA: TGTGCCAGCAGCTTAACCACCGGGACAGCTAGCAATCAGCCCCAGCATTTT; CDR3: CASSLTTGTASNQPQHF
J: TRBJ2-7; size: many; V: TRBV28; D: .; DNA: TGTGCCAGCAGTTTTTCTGGGGTCGAGCAGTACTTC; CDR3: CASSFSGVEQYF
J: TRBJ2-3; size: many; V: TRBV5-1; D: .; DNA: TGCGCCAGCAGACAGACCCCGGATACGCAGTATTTT; CDR3: CASRQTPDTQYF
J: TRBJ2-7; size: .; V: TRBV6-2/TRBV6-3; D: TRBD2; DNA: TGTGCCAGCAAGAGTATAGGCCGGACTAGCGGGAGGGTTAGCTCCTACGAGCAGTACTTC; CDR3: CASKSIGRTSGRVSSYEQYF
J: TRBJ2-5; size: many; V: TRBV12-3/TRBV12-4; D: .; DNA: TGTGCCAGTAGCAGTAATCGAGCCGCTCAAGAGACCCAGTACTTC; CDR3: CASSSNRAAQETQYF
J: TRBJ1-1; size: .; V: TRBV20-1; D: .; DNA: TGCAGTGCTGCACTTCAGGGGTTCGTCACTGAAGCTTTCTTT; CDR3: CSAALQGFVTEAFF
J: TRBJ2-5; size: many; V: TRBV12-3/TRBV12-4; D: .; DNA: TGTGCCAGCAGGTGGGACAACCAAGAGACCCAGTACTTC; CDR3: CASRWDNQETQYF
J: TRBJ2-7; size: .; V: TRBV28; D: .; DNA: TGTGCCAGCAGACCGGGACGAGGATACGAGCAGTACTTC; CDR3: CASRPGRGYEQYF
J: TRBJ1-2; size: .; V: TRBV10-2; D: TRBD1; DNA: TGCGCCAGCAGTGAGGAAAGGGACAGGCCAAGAGGCTACACCTTC; CDR3: CASSEERDRPRGYTF
J: TRBJ2-1; size: many; V: TRBV11-2; D: TRBD1; DNA: TGTGCCAGCAGCGCCCGGACAGGGGGCAATGAGCAGTTCTTC; CDR3: CASSARTGGNEQFF
J: TRBJ2-1; size: many; V: TRBV5-7; D: TRBD1; DNA: TGTGCCAGCAGCCTAGACAGGGGGCATGTTGGCAATGAGCAGTTCTTC; CDR3: CASSLDRGHVGNEQFF
J: TRBJ1-2; size: many; V: TRBV6-5; D: .; DNA: TGTGCCAGCAGTTACTCAAGCGATCCTAACTATGGCTACACCTTC; CDR3: CASSYSSDPNYGYTF
J: TRBJ2-1; size: many; V: TRBV20-1; D: .; DNA: TGCAGTGCTAGCCGGGCCCTACCCAACAATGAGCAGTTCTTC; CDR3: CSASRALPNNEQFF
J: TRBJ2-3; size: many; V: TRBV12-3/TRBV12-4; D: .; DNA: TGTGCCAGCAGTTTTAGGCAGGGCCTCACAGATACGCAGTATTTT; CDR3: CASSFRQGLTDTQYF
J: TRBJ2-3; size: many; V: TRBV9; D: .; DNA: TGTGCCAGCAGCGTAGCTTACGGGTCTGCAGATACGCAGTATTTT; CDR3: CASSVAYGSADTQYF
J: TRBJ2-5; size: medium-sized; V: TRBV3-1; D: TRBD1; DNA: TGTGCCAGCAGCCGTGGACAGGGAACCGAGACCCAGTACTTC; CDR3: CASSRGQGTETQYF
J: TRBJ1-1; size: few; V: TRBV5-1; D: TRBD1; DNA: TGCGCCAGCAGCTTGGATGGACAGGTTGAAGCTTTCTTT; CDR3: CASSLDGQVEAFF
J: TRBJ2-1; size: many; V: TRBV4-1; D: TRBD2; DNA: TGCGCCAGCAGCCTCGTAGCGGGAGGGCGAAATGAGCAGTTCTTC; CDR3: CASSLVAGGRNEQFF
J: TRBJ1-5; size: many; V: TRBV19; D: .; DNA: TGTGCCAGTGGACTACAAGACGGGGGTCAGCCCCAGCATTTT; CDR3: CASGLQDGGQPQHF
J: TRBJ1-6; size: large; V: TRBV7-2; D: TRBD1; DNA: TGTGCCAGCAGCCCACGGGACAGGGATAATTCACCCCTCCACTTT; CDR3: CASSPRDRDNSPLHF
J: TRBJ2-3; size: many; V: TRBV28; D: .; DNA: TGTGCCAGCAGTCGACCACGGGGGGCCACAGATACGCAGTATTTT; CDR3: CASSRPRGATDTQYF
J: TRBJ1-5; size: many; V: TRBV7-2; D: TRBD1; DNA: TGTGCCAGCAGCTGGACAGGCGATCAGCCCCAGCATTTT; CDR3: CASSWTGDQPQHF
J: TRBJ2-3; size: many; V: TRBV5-1; D: .; DNA: TGCGCCAGCAGCACGGACACAGATACGCAGTATTTT; CDR3: CASSTDTDTQYF